The 21 T cell receptor beta chains below come from one sample, sequenced in a study of identical twins. TCRdb recomputed calls from the 5' RACE reads with MiXCR, one row per CDR3 protein. The sample lists fewer than 550,000 distinct CDR3 sequences; approximately 16% were seen once. These same records also appear under a second study, on yellow fever vaccine responses in identical twins.

Input material: CD4+ T cells sorted from blood. These TCRs come from a woman aged 18-29 years in good health.

This sequence joins TRBV29-1 and TRBJ2-1; TRBD1 matches 9 bases. Germline V gene data show CDR1 as SQVTM and CDR2 as ANQGSEA. The CDR3 totals 13 residues. The junction had 5 bases not matched to a gene; V was cut back by 7 bases and J by 4 bases. CDR3 residues: CSAPGQGYNEQFF. The CDR3 DNA sequence: TGCAGCGCACCGGGACAGGGTTACAATGAGCAGTTCTTC.

The rearrangement joins TRBV7-6 to TRBJ2-3, with TRBD1 identical over 10 bases. The length of the CDR3 is 13 residues. Germline CDR1 is SGHVS and CDR2 is FNYEAQ. CDR3 nucleotide sequence: TGTGCGACCGGGACAGGGGCCGAAGGGACGCAGTATTTT. Its translation is CATGTGAEGTQYF.

The V gene is TRBV6-2 or TRBV6-3, the J gene TRBJ2-7; 13 bases line up with TRBD2. There are 21 residues in the CDR3. Germline trimming cut 3 bases from V and 4 bases from J; bases unmatched to any gene: 21. CDR1 is MNHEY, CDR2 SVGEGT, per germline. The DNA for the CDR3 is TGTGCCAGCAGTTATATTATTCCCGGGACTAGCGGGGTCCCCGGCCCGTACGAGCAGTACTTC. Its protein product is CASSYIIPGTSGVPGPYEQYF.

This clonotype was observed many times. The gene calls are TRBV12-3 or TRBV12-4 and TRBJ2-5; D unclear. V lost 6 bases, J lost 2 bases, and 25 bases lay in between. The CDR3 covers 18 residues. CDR3: CASRTTTTGPYAQETQYF. CDR3 nucleotides: TGTGCCAGCAGAACGACCACAACGGGCCCTTATGCTCAAGAGACCCAGTACTTC.

The chain is built from TRBV9 and TRBJ2-4, with D perhaps TRBD1 (5 bases). Germline V lookup: CDR1 SGDLS, CDR2 YYNGEE. Trimming left V 3 bases short and J 1 base short, with 14 bases between. The CDR3 is 16 residues long. CDR3 DNA: TGTGCCAGCAGCGAAGACTCAGGGCTCGCCAAAAACATTCAGTACTTC. This gives the protein CASSEDSGLAKNIQYF.

The genes are TRBV29-1 and TRBJ2-1; perhaps TRBD1 as D (5 bases). CDR3 length: 18 residues. With 1 base removed from V and 3 bases from J, the gap between germline ends came to 22 bases. The germline CDR1 and CDR2 sequences are SQVTM and ANQGSEA. The CDR3: CSVEANPFGAPVYNEQFF. The CDR3 bases are TGCAGCGTTGAAGCAAACCCTTTTGGGGCCCCAGTCTACAATGAGCAGTTCTTC.

This clonotype was seen ten or more times. The V and J genes are TRBV12-3 or TRBV12-4 and TRBJ1-5; D uncertain. This CDR3 region has 13 residues. Between the trimmed V and J ends, which lost 6 bases and 4 bases, there was a span of 10 bases. DNA for the CDR3: TGTGCCAGCAGCACTAGCTCTAATCAGCCCCAGCATTTT. Encoded protein: CASSTSSNQPQHF.

CDR3 sequence (DNA): TGCGCCAGCAGCCAAGCCGACGGAGTCTCCTACGAGCAGTACTTC. The encoded protein is CASSQADGVSYEQYF. The genes are TRBV4-1 and TRBJ2-7, with D unclear. The germline V and J ends were trimmed by 1 base and 0 bases, with 10 bases remaining between them. Germline values: CDR1 MGHRA, CDR2 YSYEKL. The CDR3 length is 15 residues.

This clonotype was counted between two and nine times. This chain links TRBV28 with TRBJ2-2; 8 bases are shared with TRBD2. From germline, CDR1 is MDHEN and CDR2 SYDVKM. The CDR3 length is 13 residues. Trimming took 6 bases from V and 6 from J; bases not matched to a gene: 3. CDR3: CASSQTSAGELFF. The CDR3 coding sequence is TGTGCCAGCAGCCAGACTAGCGCCGGGGAGCTGTTTTTT.

This clonotype occurred a few times. This sequence joins TRBV7-9 and TRBJ2-1; D possibly corresponds to TRBD1 (5 bases). The CDR3 consists of 15 residues. CDR1 is SEHNR and CDR2 is FQNEAQ in the germline V gene (reference sequence). The V end lost 1 base, the J end lost 6 bases, and 13 bases lay between the germline ends. CDR3 loop: CASSLVPQGSNEQFF. Written as DNA, the CDR3 is TGTGCCAGCAGCTTAGTACCCCAGGGTTCCAATGAGCAGTTCTTC.

This clonotype was counted only a few times. The chain joins TRBV3-1 to TRBJ2-2; D may be TRBD1 (5 bases). Germline loops: CDR1 LGHDT, CDR2 YNNKEL (reference sequence). CDR3 length: 14 amino acids. The V and J ends lost 6 bases and 5 bases respectively, with 13 bases between them. The CDR3 nucleotides are TGTGCCAGCAGATGGACCGACAGAACCGGGGAGCTGTTTTTT. Amino acid sequence: CASRWTDRTGELFF.

This clonotype was seen a handful of times. The rearrangement uses TRBV11-3 and TRBJ2-5; possibly TRBD2 for D (6 bases). V was clipped by 5 bases and J by 6 bases, with 19 bases between them. CDR3 size: 15 residues. The V gene's germline CDR1 is SGHNT and CDR2 YENEEA. This chain's CDR3 is CASSGSVAGFQTQYF. CDR3 bases: TGTGCCAGCAGCGGCTCTGTGGCGGGATTCCAGACCCAGTACTTC. Full variable domain (rest looked up from reference TRBV11-3 and TRBJ2-5): EAGVVQSPRYKIIEKKQPVAFWCNPISGHNTLYWYLQNLGQGPELLIRYENEEAVDDSQLPKDRFSAERLKGVDSTLKIQPAELGDSAVYLCASSGSVAGFQTQYFGPGTRLLVL.

This clonotype has more than one count but fewer than ten. J is TRBJ2-7 and V is TRBV11-2; D gene unclear. V lost 5 bases and J 7 bases, leaving 12 bases between the germline ends. CDR3 length: 12 amino acids. Germline V gene data show CDR1 as SGHAT and CDR2 as FQNNGV. CDR3 bases: TGTGCCAGCAGCAAGCCCCTGGGTGAGCAGTACTTC. Its translation: CASSKPLGEQYF.

This clonotype was recorded a few times. The chain uses TRBV5-1 and TRBJ2-2; D is perhaps TRBD1 (6 bases). CDR3 length: 15 residues. Looked up from germline, CDR1 is SGHRS and CDR2 is YFSETQ. The V end was cut by 8 bases, the J end by 4 bases, with 18 bases between. DNA of the CDR3: TGCGCCAGGATCGATCCGGGACAAGGCACCGGGGAGCTGTTTTTT. Translated, it gives CARIDPGQGTGELFF.

This clonotype was counted between two and nine times. The chain carries TRBV12-3 or TRBV12-4 and TRBJ1-1; D is unclear. This CDR3 region has 14 residues. The V and J ends lost 5 bases and 3 bases respectively, with 13 bases between them. CDR3 nucleotide sequence: TGTGCCAGCAGTCCCCAGGTAGGGCACACTGAAGCTTTCTTT. Its protein is CASSPQVGHTEAFF.

The rearrangement joins TRBV12-3 or TRBV12-4 to TRBJ2-1; a possible D gene is TRBD1 (6 bases). V was clipped by 6 bases and J by 5 bases, with 14 bases between them. The CDR3 contains 14 residues. DNA for the CDR3: TGTGCCAGCAGGTACAGACAGGAAAACAATGAGCAGTTCTTC. The encoded protein is CASRYRQENNEQFF.

The CDR3 DNA is TGTGCCACCAGTGATTACGCTAGCGGGGGGTTCGACACCGGGGAGCTGTTTTTT. This gives the protein CATSDYASGGFDTGELFF. The chain links TRBV24-1 to TRBJ2-2, with 11 bases fitting TRBD2. Germline-derived CDR1 and CDR2 are KGHDR and SFDVKD. V shed 2 bases and J 3 bases; nucleotides not matched to a gene: 7. CDR3 length: 18 amino acids.

The rearrangement links TRBV15 to TRBJ2-6; perhaps TRBD1 as D (5 bases). V was trimmed by 9 bases and J by 4 bases, leaving 7 bases between them. This CDR3 spans 12 amino acids. In germline, CDR1 is LNHNV, CDR2 YYDKDF (reference sequence). CDR3 sequence: CATGPGANVLTF. The DNA of the CDR3 is TGTGCCACGGGGCCCGGGGCCAACGTCCTGACTTTC.

This clonotype was detected many times. The rearrangement joins TRBV12-3 or TRBV12-4 to TRBJ2-4; no reliable D call. The CDR3 covers 16 residues. The V and J ends lost 6 bases and 0 bases respectively, with 15 bases between them. The CDR3 DNA follows: TGTGCCAGCAGCCCCACGCTGGGTCTAGCCAAAAACATTCAGTACTTC. It translates to CASSPTLGLAKNIQYF.

This rearrangement joins TRBV5-4 to TRBJ2-3; 11 bases are a match to TRBD2. Per the germline V gene, CDR1 is SGHNT and CDR2 is YYREEE (reference sequence). Unmatched junction bases numbered 8, after V lost 2 bases and J lost 3 bases. CDR3 length: 17 residues. The DNA for the CDR3 is TGTGCCAGCAGCTTAAGTACGCTAGCGGGAGGAACAGATACGCAGTATTTT. Encoded protein: CASSLSTLAGGTDTQYF.

V gene TRBV10-3 combines with J gene TRBJ1-2; D uncertain. Germline V gene lookup returns CDR1 ENHRY and CDR2 SYGVKD. CDR3 size: 13 residues. The V and J ends lost 2 bases and 2 bases respectively, with 6 bases between them. CDR3 residues: CAISEQLNYGYTF. CDR3 coding DNA: TGTGCCATCAGTGAGCAGCTCAACTATGGCTACACCTTC.